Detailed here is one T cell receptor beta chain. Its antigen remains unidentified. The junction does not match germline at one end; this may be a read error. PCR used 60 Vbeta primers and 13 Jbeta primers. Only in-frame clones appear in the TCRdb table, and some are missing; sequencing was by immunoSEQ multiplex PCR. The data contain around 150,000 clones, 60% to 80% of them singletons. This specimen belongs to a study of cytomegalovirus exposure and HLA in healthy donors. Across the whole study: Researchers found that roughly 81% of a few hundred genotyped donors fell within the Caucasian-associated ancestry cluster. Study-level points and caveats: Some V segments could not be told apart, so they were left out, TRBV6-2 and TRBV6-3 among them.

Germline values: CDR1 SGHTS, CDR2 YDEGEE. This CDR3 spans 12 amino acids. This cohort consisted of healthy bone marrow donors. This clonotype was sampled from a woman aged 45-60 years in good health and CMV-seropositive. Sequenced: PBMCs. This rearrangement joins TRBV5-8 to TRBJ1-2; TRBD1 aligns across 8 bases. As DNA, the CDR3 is TGTGCCAGCAGCACCGGACAGGGCCCCTCGGCCTTC. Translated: CASSTGQGPSAF.